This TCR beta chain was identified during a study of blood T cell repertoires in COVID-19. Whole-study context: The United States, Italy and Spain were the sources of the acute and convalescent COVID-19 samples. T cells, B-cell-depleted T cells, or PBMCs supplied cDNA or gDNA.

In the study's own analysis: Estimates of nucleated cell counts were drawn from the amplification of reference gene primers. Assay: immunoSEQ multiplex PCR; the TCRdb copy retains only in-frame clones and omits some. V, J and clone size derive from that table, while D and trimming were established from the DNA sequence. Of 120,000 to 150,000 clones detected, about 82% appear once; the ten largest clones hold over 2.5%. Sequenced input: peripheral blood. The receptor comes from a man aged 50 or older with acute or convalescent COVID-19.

The CDR3 loop is CASSPTGIYGYTF. CDR3 nucleotide sequence: TGCGCCAGCAGCCCTACAGGGATCTATGGCTACACCTTC. This chain uses TRBV5-1 with TRBJ1-2; D might be TRBD1 (6 bases). V lost 4 bases and J 4 bases, leaving 11 bases between the germline ends. The CDR3 runs 13 residues. Germline V gene data show CDR1 as SGHRS and CDR2 as YFSETQ.